This note documents a single TCR beta chain sequence. Its antigen is not known. With the 5' RACE reads reprocessed, TCRdb shows one record per CDR3 protein and no DNA. The sample table includes some 150,000 distinct CDR3 sequences. The data were obtained in a study of monozygotic twins with inflammatory bowel disease. General study points: Among twins, concordant and discordant pairs did not differ in repertoire similarity, possibly from limited power. Differing immunosuppressive treatments may have added variability to patient repertoires.

The TCR originated in a human donor with ulcerative colitis or Crohn's disease, or a healthy co-twin of an affected twin (not recorded which). The sequenced sample was blood.

CDR3: CASMGRVYGYTF. This chain connects TRBV7-9 to TRBJ1-2; TCRdb's D call, TRBD1, is unchecked because there is no DNA. The CDR3 is 12 amino acids. Per germline, CDR1 SEHNR and CDR2 FQNEAQ (reference sequence).